A single sample is the source of the 5 T cell receptor beta chains below, sequenced in a study of T cells in narcolepsy. Clones were sequenced by immunoSEQ multiplex PCR, and TCRdb holds only the in-frame ones, with some missing. The sample lists about 34,000 clones; 82% were seen once. Sample: CD45RA- memory CD4+ T cells from PBMCs. The receptors come from a human donor with narcolepsy.

This chain uses TRBV7-8 with TRBJ2-7; 8 nucleotides match TRBD1. The germline V gene encodes CDR1 SGHVS and CDR2 FQNEAQ. V lost 5 bases, J lost 7 bases, and 10 bases stayed unmatched. The CDR3 runs to 14 residues. CDR3 in amino acids: CASSRPRGQGEQYF. Here the CDR3 DNA reads TGTGCCAGCAGCCGCCCCAGGGGGCAGGGGGAGCAGTACTTC.

This clone was detected a few times. CDR3 nucleotides: TGTGCCAGCAGTCCCGGTCCCTGGCCGTCGCCCTACGAGCAGTACTTC. It yields the protein CASSPGPWPSPYEQYF. The chain links TRBV27 to TRBJ2-7, with unresolved D. The germline V gene has CDR1 MNHEY and CDR2 SMNVEV (reference sequence). V dropped 5 bases and J dropped 2 bases, with 19 bases sitting between them. There are 16 residues in the CDR3.

This chain uses TRBV10-3 with TRBJ1-3; possible D gene TRBD1, 5 bases. V was cut by 10 bases and J by 3 bases, with 16 bases left in between. The CDR3 totals 14 residues. The germline CDR1 and CDR2 sequences are ENHRY and SYGVKD. DNA of the CDR3: TGTGCCACCCTTAACAGCGGGGGTGGAAACACCATATATTTT. Protein product: CATLNSGGGNTIYF.

The rearrangement uses TRBV18 and TRBJ1-1, with TRBD1 matching over 9 bases. The ends lost 3 bases at V and 3 bases at J; junction bases unmatched: 2. Germline values: CDR1 KGHSH, CDR2 LQKENI. The CDR3 covers 14 residues. The CDR3 reads CASSPRDRDTEAFF. CDR3 in DNA: TGTGCCAGCTCACCCCGGGACAGGGACACTGAAGCTTTCTTT.

This rearrangement joins TRBV25-1 to TRBJ1-1; 9 bases are a match to TRBD1. The CDR3 extends over 15 amino acids. CDR1 is MGHDK, CDR2 SYGVNS, per germline. V trimming: 3 bases; J trimming: 2 bases; junction bases outside the gene matches: 4. For the CDR3, the DNA is TGTGCCAGCAGTGACCCTACAGGGGGCAACACTGAAGCTTTCTTT. This sequence encodes CASSDPTGGNTEAFF.